The 20 T cell receptor beta chains below all came from one sample that was sequenced in a study of prognosis after radiotherapy for stage I lung cancer. Genomic DNA provided the template from which TCR beta CDR3 was amplified by two-round multiplex PCR. Primers (each specific to one TRBV or TRBJ gene) were used in first-round PCR. TCRdb fed the multiplex PCR reads into MiXCR, producing one record per CDR3 protein. The sample carries about 14,000 distinct CDR3 sequences, 50% to 65% recorded once. This sample comprised PBMCs, obtained before or after stereotactic body radiation therapy (not recorded which). These receptors were collected from a donor aged 50 or older with non-small cell lung cancer.

This clonotype is deemed medium-sized. The CDR3 is CASSEGTFRYEQYF. CDR3 nucleotides: TGTGCCAGCAGTGAAGGGACTTTCAGATACGAGCAGTACTTC. The chain has TRBV6-1 and TRBJ2-7; possible D gene TRBD2, 5 bases. This CDR3 is built from 14 residues. V was trimmed by 1 base and J by 4 bases, leaving 11 bases between them. Germline values: CDR1 MNHNS, CDR2 SASEGT.

This clonotype is medium-sized within its sample. This chain uses TRBV7-6 with TRBJ2-1; 13 nucleotides line up with TRBD2. V dropped 5 bases and J dropped 6; count of bases not matched to a gene: 4. This CDR3 is built from 15 residues. Germline V gives CDR1 SGHVS, CDR2 FNYEAQ. The CDR3 protein is CASSPTSGRANEQFF. The CDR3 DNA reads as TGTGCCAGCAGCCCCACTAGCGGGAGGGCCAATGAGCAGTTCTTC.

This clonotype has a single count. V gene TRBV9 combines with J gene TRBJ2-3, with unresolved D. With 6 bases removed from V and 4 bases from J, the gap between germline ends came to 18 bases. The CDR3 extends over 15 amino acids. Germline V gives CDR1 SGDLS, CDR2 YYNGEE. CDR3 region: CASIVRPAGPDTQYF. The CDR3 DNA sequence: TGTGCCAGCATCGTGAGACCAGCCGGCCCAGATACGCAGTATTTT.

This clonotype occurred many times. The V and J genes are TRBV3-1 and TRBJ2-7; D is tentatively TRBD1 or TRBD2 (6 bases each). The CDR3 covers 18 residues. Germline V gives CDR1 LGHDT, CDR2 YNNKEL (reference sequence). Trimming removed 3 bases from V and 3 bases from J, with 24 bases in between. The CDR3 sequence: CASSQASDPRGDYYEQYF. DNA of the CDR3: TGTGCCAGCAGCCAGGCTAGCGACCCCAGGGGCGATTACTACGAGCAGTACTTC.

This clonotype was counted ten times or more. This is likely an artifact of a read error, given a far larger clone one base away. The rearrangement joins TRBV6-9 to TRBJ2-7, with D uncertain. From germline, CDR1 is MNHGY and CDR2 SVAAGI. This CDR3 comprises 13 residues. Trimming shortened V by 4 bases and J by 2 bases, and 9 bases separated the two germline ends. CDR3 coding DNA: TGTGCCAGCAGTTTGGACGTACCCTACGAGCAGTACTTC. This gives the protein CASSLDVPYEQYF.

The sample holds a few counts of this clonotype. The chain employs TRBV20-1 and TRBJ1-5; D gene uncertain. Looked up from germline, CDR1 is DFQATT and CDR2 is SNEGSKA (reference sequence). V lost 5 bases and J 3 bases, leaving 11 bases between the germline ends. This CDR3 has 13 amino acids. Written as DNA, the CDR3 is TGCAGTGCTGGCGCCCCGGCCAATCAGCCCCAGCATTTT. This codes for CSAGAPANQPQHF.

By share of the sample, this clonotype is medium-sized (0.01 to 0.1%). This rearrangement joins TRBV7-9 to TRBJ2-2; 12 nucleotides match TRBD2. CDR1 and CDR2 from the germline V gene are SEHNR and FQNEAQ (reference sequence). The CDR3 runs to 15 residues. J gave up 9 bases and V 2 bases, and 4 bases lay outside the gene matches. CDR3 in DNA: TGTGCCAGCAGCTTACGGACTAGCGGGAACCGGGAGCTGTTTTTT. Protein: CASSLRTSGNRELFF.

The CDR3 loop reads CAIIQGLAGGETQYF. CDR3 DNA sequence: TGTGCCATCATCCAAGGACTAGCGGGAGGAGAGACCCAGTACTTC. The gene calls are TRBV3-1 and TRBJ2-5, with TRBD2 identical over 14 bases. V trimming: 10 bases; J trimming: 4 bases; junction bases outside the gene matches: 8. The germline V gene has CDR1 LGHDT and CDR2 YNNKEL (reference sequence). The CDR3 sequence is 15 residues long.

This clonotype occurred many times. The rearrangement links TRBV5-1 to TRBJ2-5; no clear D gene. The length of the CDR3 is 17 residues. Looked up from germline, CDR1 is SGHRS and CDR2 is YFSETQ. Between the trimmed V and J ends, which lost 1 base and 2 bases, there was a span of 18 bases. DNA for the CDR3: TGCGCCAGCAGCTTGTTTGCGGCGCCCGGCAGTCAAGAGACCCAGTACTTC. The encoded protein is CASSLFAAPGSQETQYF.

The table lists this clonotype with many counts. The V call is TRBV5-6, the J call TRBJ2-1; D uncertain. Germline lookup yields CDR1 SGHDT and CDR2 YYEEEE. The CDR3 is 14 amino acids. The V end lost 7 bases, the J end lost 0 bases, and 11 bases lay between the germline ends. The CDR3 sequence is CASPRVNSYNEQFF. The CDR3 region has the DNA TGTGCCAGCCCTAGGGTGAACTCCTACAATGAGCAGTTCTTC.

The V and J genes are TRBV11-3 and TRBJ2-2; D might be TRBD1 or TRBD2, each matching 5 bases. The CDR3 contains 16 residues. The germline V gene has CDR1 SGHNT and CDR2 YENEEA. The ends were cut back, 6 bases at V and 0 bases at J, with 14 bases in the middle. The chain's CDR3 is CASSPYGTANTGELFF. Here the CDR3 DNA reads TGTGCCAGCAGTCCGTACGGGACCGCGAACACCGGGGAGCTGTTTTTT.

This chain joins TRBV30 and TRBJ1-6, with D perhaps TRBD1 (5 bases). This CDR3 is built from 13 residues. V lost 3 bases to trimming and J lost 17 bases, with 20 bases between them. Looked up from germline, CDR1 is GTSNPN and CDR2 is SVGIG (reference sequence). CDR3 sequence (DNA): TGTGCCTGGAGGCTGACAGATGGTTCACACATCCACTTT. It is translated as CAWRLTDGSHIHF.

The rearrangement uses TRBV11-2 and TRBJ2-7, with 11 bases lining up with TRBD2. The CDR3 runs 15 residues. V lost 8 bases and J lost 0; bases outside the gene matches: 6. The germline V gene encodes CDR1 SGHAT and CDR2 FQNNGV. As DNA, the CDR3 is TGTGCCAGCGGGGTACTAGCGGGAGCCTCCTACGAGCAGTACTTC. As protein: CASGVLAGASYEQYF. Full variable domain (outside the CDR3, taken from reference TRBV11-2 and TRBJ2-7): EAGVAQSPRYKIIEKRQSVAFWCNPISGHATLYWYQQILGQGPKLLIQFQNNGVVDDSQLPKDRFSAERLKGVDSTLKIQPAKLEDSAVYLCASGVLAGASYEQYFGPGTRLTVT.

About this clonotype itself: A read error is likely here: a far larger clone is one base away. The chain uses TRBV19 and TRBJ2-7; tentatively, D is TRBD2 (5 bases). The J call is doubtful: the DNA matches TRBJ2-1 better. The V gene's germline CDR1 is LNHDA and CDR2 SQIVND (reference sequence). CDR3 length equals 14 residues. In DNA form, the CDR3 reads TGTGCCAGTAGTATATATCGGGGCTACAATGAGCAGTTCTTC. Encoded protein: CASSIYRGYNEQFF.

On this clonotype itself: Germline and junction disagree at one end, which may indicate a read error. V gene TRBV6-1 combines with J gene TRBJ2-7, with a possible D match to TRBD2 (6 bases). Germline CDR1 and CDR2: MNHNS and SASEGT. This CDR3 region has 14 residues. DNA for the CDR3: TGCGCCAGCAGTGAACTAGCTATTGCCTACGAGCAGTACTTC. It translates to CASSELAIAYEQYF.

In this sample, this clonotype turned up many times. This sequence joins TRBV2 and TRBJ2-3; D might be TRBD1 (6 bases). The CDR3 loop spans 13 amino acids. Deletions cut 10 bases from V and 3 bases from J, with 14 bases between. Germline values: CDR1 SNHLY, CDR2 FYNNEI. The CDR3 is CATTPGQTDTQYF. The CDR3, as DNA: TGTGCCACCACACCGGGACAAACAGATACGCAGTATTTT.

The CDR3 sequence is CASSSGGSNQPQHF. DNA of the CDR3: TGTGCCAGCAGTTCCGGTGGGAGCAATCAGCCCCAGCATTTT. The J gene is TRBJ1-5, the V gene TRBV28; D uncertain. V lost 4 bases, J lost 1 base, and 8 bases lay in between. The CDR3 has 14 residues. The germline V gene has CDR1 MDHEN and CDR2 SYDVKM.

The CDR3 loop is CASRPAQGGNQPQHF. CDR3 nucleotide sequence: TGTGCCAGCAGGCCCGCTCAGGGCGGCAATCAGCCCCAGCATTTT. The chain joins TRBV28 to TRBJ1-5, with a possible D match to TRBD1 (5 bases). Germline loops: CDR1 MDHEN, CDR2 SYDVKM. V gave up 6 bases and J gave up 2 bases, with 14 bases separating them. This CDR3 is 15 amino acids long.

The table lists this clonotype with many counts. The junction shows a germline mismatch at one end, possibly a read error. The genes are TRBV28 and TRBJ2-3; TRBD1 matches 9 bases. The CDR3 runs to 14 residues. Germline V lookup: CDR1 MDHEN, CDR2 SYDVKM. In DNA form, the CDR3 reads TGTGCCAGCAGTCCCCCGGACAGGGGAGATGCGCAGTATTTT. Protein: CASSPPDRGDAQYF.

This clonotype was picked up many times. V is TRBV27 and J is TRBJ2-5; D possibly matches TRBD1 or TRBD2 (5 bases each). Germline CDR1 reads MNHEY; CDR2 reads SMNVEV (reference sequence). The CDR3 runs 19 residues. The V and J ends lost 9 bases and 3 bases respectively, with 32 bases between them. CDR3 nucleotides: TGTGCCAGTAGCCGACGACTCTCGGGGACGACGCTTGATAAAGAGACCCAGTACTTC. Translating it yields CASSRRLSGTTLDKETQYF.